The clone carrying this T cell receptor (beta chain) was seen a few times. No antigen is known for it. These data originate in a study of cytomegalovirus exposure and HLA in healthy donors. Trimming pared 0 bases from V and 10 bases from J, leaving 19 bases between. Germline lookup yields CDR1 LGHNA and CDR2 YNFKEQ. This CDR3 region has 16 residues. The PCR made use of 60 Vbeta and 13 Jbeta primers. TCRdb keeps only in-frame clones here, not all; method: immunoSEQ multiplex PCR. The sample contains 90,000 to 120,000 clones, approximately 81% of which appear only once. The study, taken as a whole, reports: In a later analysis, specific HLA alleles were associated with about 18,000 TCR beta sequences at a 0.05 false discovery rate. In a later analysis, productive TCRs from donors in an Asian-associated ancestry cluster reportedly carried fewer N-insertions than the cohort mean. Later analysis demonstrated an association between a missense DCLRE1C variant and TCR beta V- and J-gene trimming.

This clonotype was obtained from a female donor in good health and CMV-seropositive. Input material: PBMCs. V is TRBV4-2 and J is TRBJ2-1; tentatively, D is TRBD2 (5 bases). In nucleotides, the CDR3 is TGTGCCAGCAGCCAAGATACCGCGGCCCCGGGGTTGGAGCAGTTCTTC. Protein sequence: CASSQDTAAPGLEQFF.